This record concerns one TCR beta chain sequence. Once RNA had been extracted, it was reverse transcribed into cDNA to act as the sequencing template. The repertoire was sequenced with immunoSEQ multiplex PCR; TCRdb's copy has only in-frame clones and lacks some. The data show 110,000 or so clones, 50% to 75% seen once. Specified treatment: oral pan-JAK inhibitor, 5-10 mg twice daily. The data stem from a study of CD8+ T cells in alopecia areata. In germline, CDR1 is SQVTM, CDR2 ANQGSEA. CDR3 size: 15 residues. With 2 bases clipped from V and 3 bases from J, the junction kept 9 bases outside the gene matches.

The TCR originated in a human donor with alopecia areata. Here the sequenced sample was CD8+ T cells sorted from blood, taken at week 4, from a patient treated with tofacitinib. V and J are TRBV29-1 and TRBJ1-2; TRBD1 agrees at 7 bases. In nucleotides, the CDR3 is TGCAGCGTTGAACCACAGGGGATTCAGGACTATGGCTACACCTTC. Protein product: CSVEPQGIQDYGYTF.